The 30 T cell receptor beta chains in this list originate from one sample, sequenced in a study of cytomegalovirus exposure and HLA in healthy donors. Primers for the PCR totalled 60 Vbeta and 13 Jbeta. Some clones are missing from TCRdb's copy, which holds only in-frame ones; the method was immunoSEQ multiplex PCR. The sample has roughly 100,000 clones; around 63% are singletons. The sequencing input was PBMCs. These receptors were taken from a human donor in good health.

V and J are TRBV5-1 and TRBJ2-1; 8 bases match TRBD2. Per the germline V gene, CDR1 is SGHRS and CDR2 is YFSETQ. Germline trimming cut 3 bases from V and 6 bases from J; bases unmatched to any gene: 8. This CDR3 contains 15 residues. The CDR3 here is CASSYRSGTSNEQFF. The CDR3 DNA reads TGCGCCAGCAGCTACCGTAGCGGGACTAGCAATGAGCAGTTCTTC.

The chain combines TRBV19 with TRBJ1-4; 7 positions match TRBD1. The CDR3 contains 16 residues. Germline V lookup: CDR1 LNHDA, CDR2 SQIVND (reference sequence). The J segment lost 11 bases and the V segment lost 6 bases, leaving 18 bases of the junction unmatched. This CDR3 reads CASRPPSPGTAYKLFF. CDR3 in DNA: TGTGCCAGTAGGCCCCCGTCGCCCGGGACAGCTTATAAACTGTTTTTT. The whole variable domain, filled in from reference TRBV19 and TRBJ1-4, reads DGGITQSPKYLFRKEGQNVTLSCEQNLNHDAMYWYRQDPGQGLRLIYYSQIVNDFQKGDIAEGYSVSREKKESFPLTVTSAQKNPTAFYLCASRPPSPGTAYKLFFGSGTQLSVL.

The rearrangement links TRBV7-2 to TRBJ2-1, with 9 bases identical to TRBD2. V was pared by 0 bases and J by 4 bases, with 4 bases of the junction left unmatched. Germline V lookup: CDR1 SGHTA, CDR2 FQGNSA. This CDR3 region has 16 residues. CDR3 coding DNA: TGTGCCAGCAGCTTAGCCGGGACTAGCCGTTACAATGAGCAGTTCTTC. It codes for CASSLAGTSRYNEQFF. Supplemented by reference TRBV7-2 and TRBJ2-1, the full variable domain reads GAGVSQSPSNKVTEKGKDVELRCDPISGHTALYWYRQSLGQGLEFLIYFQGNSAPDKSGLPSDRFSAERTGGSVSTLTIQRTQQEDSAVYLCASSLAGTSRYNEQFFGPGTRLTVL.

In its sample, this clone was seen once. V usage is TRBV7-9 and J usage is TRBJ2-1; D unresolved. Germline V gene sequence: CDR1 SEHNR, CDR2 FQNEAQ (reference sequence). The germline V and J ends were trimmed by 7 bases and 4 bases, with 14 bases remaining between them. This CDR3 spans 14 amino acids. CDR3 region: CASTPALTYNEQFF. In nucleotides, the CDR3 is TGTGCCAGCACCCCGGCCCTGACATACAATGAGCAGTTCTTC.

The chain's CDR3 is CAISPGKETQYF. The DNA for the CDR3 is TGTGCCATCAGTCCAGGGAAAGAGACCCAGTACTTC. The chain carries TRBV10-3 and TRBJ2-5; a weak D match, TRBD1 (5 bases). The CDR3 sequence is 12 residues long. In germline, CDR1 is ENHRY, CDR2 SYGVKD. Trimming cost V 5 bases and J 3 bases, with 7 bases left between them.

This rearrangement joins TRBV5-1 to TRBJ2-7, with D possibly TRBD1 on 6 matching bases. This CDR3 has 14 residues. Germline V CDR1 and CDR2: SGHRS, YFSETQ. Trimming pared 4 bases from V and 3 bases from J, leaving 14 bases between. In DNA form, the CDR3 reads TGCGCCAGCAGCACAGGAGGACAGATCTACGAGCAGTACTTC. Protein product: CASSTGGQIYEQYF. Full variable domain (rest looked up from reference TRBV5-1 and TRBJ2-7): KAGVTQTPRYLIKTRGQQVTLSCSPISGHRSVSWYQQTPGQGLQFLFEYFSETQRNKGNFPGRFSGRQFSNSRSEMNVSTLELGDSALYLCASSTGGQIYEQYFGPGTRLTVT.

The chain uses TRBV4-1 and TRBJ2-1; D perhaps matches TRBD1 (5 bases). Per germline, CDR1 MGHRA and CDR2 YSYEKL. The germline V and J ends were trimmed by 4 bases and 6 bases, with 19 bases remaining between them. This CDR3 has 16 amino acids. Here the CDR3 DNA reads TGCGCCAGCAGCCCACCCGGACAAATAAGCACCAATGAGCAGTTCTTC. Translated: CASSPPGQISTNEQFF.

This chain connects TRBV30 to TRBJ1-6, with TRBD1 matching over 9 bases. This CDR3 comprises 15 residues. The germline V gene encodes CDR1 GTSNPN and CDR2 SVGIG (reference sequence). V gave up 8 bases and J gave up 0 bases; unmatched junction bases: 5. The CDR3 coding sequence is TGTGCCGTCGGGACAGGGAGCTCCTATAATTCACCCCTCCACTTT. This sequence encodes CAVGTGSSYNSPLHF.

The CDR3 DNA is TGTGCCAGCAGTTTAATTCAGGGGGGATTTTACGAGCAGTACTTC. Its translation is CASSLIQGGFYEQYF. The J gene is TRBJ2-7, the V gene TRBV27; possibly TRBD1 for D (7 bases). Trimming stripped 2 bases from V and 4 bases from J, with 15 bases between. The germline V gene has CDR1 MNHEY and CDR2 SMNVEV (reference sequence). The CDR3 spans 15 residues.

This clone was recorded only once. The junction shows a germline mismatch at one end, possibly a read error. The chain combines TRBV5-5 with TRBJ1-5; D gene uncertain. CDR3 length equals 16 residues. The V gene's germline CDR1 is SGHKS and CDR2 YYEKEE (reference sequence). DNA for the CDR3: TGTGCCAGTAGCTGGACTCCTGCCGAGGGCAATCAGCCCCAGCATTTT. Its translation is CASSWTPAEGNQPQHF.

The chain links TRBV27 to TRBJ2-7; tentative D call: TRBD2 (7 bases). V lost 3 bases and J 4 bases, leaving 16 bases between the germline ends. This CDR3 has 15 residues. Germline assignment: CDR1 MNHEY and CDR2 SMNVEV (reference sequence). The CDR3 reads CASSLRGGGPYEQYF. The CDR3 region has the DNA TGTGCCAGCAGTTTGAGGGGGGGAGGACCTTACGAGCAGTACTTC.

The rearrangement uses TRBV19 and TRBJ1-5, with 10 bases that match TRBD1. Germline V gives CDR1 LNHDA, CDR2 SQIVND (reference sequence). With V trimmed by 9 bases and J by 6 bases, 11 bases remained unmatched. This CDR3 contains 15 residues. This CDR3 reads CASGSKGQGIQPQHF. Here the CDR3 DNA reads TGTGCCAGCGGGTCAAAGGGACAGGGGATTCAGCCCCAGCATTTT. Based on the CDR3 plus reference TRBV19 and TRBJ1-5, the full variable domain is DGGITQSPKYLFRKEGQNVTLSCEQNLNHDAMYWYRQDPGQGLRLIYYSQIVNDFQKGDIAEGYSVSREKKESFPLTVTSAQKNPTAFYLCASGSKGQGIQPQHFGDGTRLSIL.

The rearrangement uses TRBV5-3 and TRBJ2-7, with 11 positions matching TRBD1. TRBV5-3 is designated an ORF whose function remains uncertain. The V gene end was trimmed by 3 bases and the J gene end by 2 bases; junction bases not matched to a gene: 7. CDR3 length: 16 residues. The CDR3 sequence: CARSSHGQGAPYEQYF. The CDR3, as DNA: TGTGCCAGAAGCTCCCACGGACAGGGGGCACCCTACGAGCAGTACTTC.

The genes are TRBV7-6 and TRBJ2-7; TRBD1 matches at 8 bases. The germline V gene encodes CDR1 SGHVS and CDR2 FNYEAQ. Trimming removed 5 bases from V and 2 bases from J; junction bases left unmatched: 8. The CDR3 contains 15 residues. The CDR3 sequence: CASSPNRDRPYEQYF. The CDR3 region has the DNA TGTGCCAGCAGCCCGAATAGGGACAGGCCCTACGAGCAGTACTTC. The variable domain in full, completed from reference TRBV7-6 and TRBJ2-7, reads GAGVSQSPRYKVTKRGQDVALRCDPISGHVSLYWYRQALGQGPEFLTYFNYEAQQDKSGLPNDRFSAERPEGSISTLTIQRTEQRDSAMYRCASSPNRDRPYEQYFGPGTRLTVT.

The V call is TRBV2, the J call TRBJ2-1, with 7 bases identical to TRBD2. V was pared by 7 bases and J by 7 bases, with 7 bases of the junction left unmatched. This CDR3 spans 13 amino acids. Germline CDR1 SNHLY, CDR2 FYNNEI. The CDR3 bases are TGTGCCAGCACCGAGGGAGGGAAGAATGAGCAGTTCTTC. Its translation: CASTEGGKNEQFF.

The chain employs TRBV11-3 and TRBJ2-1, with TRBD1 matching 10 bases. The CDR3 totals 15 residues. CDR1 and CDR2 from the germline V gene are SGHNT and YENEEA. V was pared by 5 bases and J by 3 bases, with 4 bases of the junction left unmatched. This CDR3 is CASSAGTGVYNEQFF. The CDR3 DNA is TGTGCCAGCAGCGCAGGGACAGGGGTCTACAATGAGCAGTTCTTC.

This clone was seen only a few times. The chain carries TRBV9 and TRBJ2-1, with D possibly being TRBD2 (7 bases). Germline V gene data show CDR1 as SGDLS and CDR2 as YYNGEE. V gave up 6 bases and J gave up 7 bases, with 20 bases separating them. The CDR3 contains 15 residues. The CDR3 sequence is CASTTGAGVCNEQFF. The CDR3 coding sequence is TGTGCCAGCACCACGGGGGCGGGAGTCTGTAATGAGCAGTTCTTC.

This clone appeared a single time. J is TRBJ1-2 and V is TRBV5-4; TRBD1 aligns across 9 bases. V dropped 1 base and J dropped 8; count of bases not matched to a gene: 9. This CDR3 is 15 amino acids long. Germline CDR1 is SGHNT and CDR2 is YYREEE (reference sequence). The CDR3 loop reads CASSLQGRTGEGYTF. DNA of the CDR3: TGTGCCAGCAGCTTGCAGGGTCGGACAGGGGAAGGCTACACCTTC. The full variable domain, with the rest looked up from reference TRBV5-4 and TRBJ1-2, is ETGVTQSPTHLIKTRGQQVTLRCSSQSGHNTVSWYQQALGQGPQFIFQYYREEENGRGNFPPRFSGLQFPNYSSELNVNALELDDSALYLCASSLQGRTGEGYTFGSGTRLTVV.

The rearrangement joins TRBV11-2 to TRBJ2-7; TRBD1 agrees at 8 bases. In germline, CDR1 is SGHAT, CDR2 FQNNGV. The trim removed 5 bases at V and 4 bases at J, leaving 7 bases unmatched. The CDR3 loop spans 14 amino acids. The CDR3 here is CASSRTGNKYEQYF. The CDR3 DNA follows: TGTGCCAGCAGCCGGACAGGGAATAAATACGAGCAGTACTTC.

This clone was counted between two and nine times. This sequence joins TRBV5-1 and TRBJ2-1; tentative D call: TRBD2 (5 bases). This CDR3 has 16 amino acids. V lost 4 bases, J lost 4 bases, and 18 bases lay in between. Per germline, CDR1 SGHRS and CDR2 YFSETQ. The CDR3 sequence: CASSPASAASYNEQFF. As DNA, the CDR3 is TGCGCCAGCAGCCCCGCCTCAGCGGCCTCATACAATGAGCAGTTCTTC.

This rearrangement joins TRBV5-1 to TRBJ2-2, with 9 bases fitting TRBD2. Germline CDR1 reads SGHRS; CDR2 reads YFSETQ. This CDR3 comprises 16 residues. The trim removed 4 bases at V and 6 bases at J, leaving 10 bases unmatched. The CDR3 region has the DNA TGCGCCAGCAGCATCATAGCGGGAGCCCGATCCGGGGAGCTGTTTTTT. Translating gives CASSIIAGARSGELFF. Complete variable domain (other parts from reference TRBV5-1 and TRBJ2-2): KAGVTQTPRYLIKTRGQQVTLSCSPISGHRSVSWYQQTPGQGLQFLFEYFSETQRNKGNFPGRFSGRQFSNSRSEMNVSTLELGDSALYLCASSIIAGARSGELFFGEGSRLTVL.

This clone was counted a single time. This chain links TRBV2 with TRBJ2-1; the match to TRBD2 covers 8 bases. This CDR3 has 14 amino acids. Germline V gene sequence: CDR1 SNHLY, CDR2 FYNNEI. V trimming: 7 bases; J trimming: 7 bases; junction bases outside the gene matches: 9. CDR3 bases: TGTGCCAGCATTCCCAGCGGGAGCAGAAATGAGCAGTTCTTC. Protein product: CASIPSGSRNEQFF.

In its sample, this clone was seen once. The chain carries TRBV13 and TRBJ1-3, with 8 bases fitting TRBD1. The V and J ends lost 5 bases and 2 bases, in that order; junction bases with no gene match: 5. Germline CDR1 reads PRHDT; CDR2 reads FYEKMQ (reference sequence). This CDR3 spans 15 amino acids. The CDR3 sequence is CASSRRGLAGNTIYF. DNA of the CDR3: TGTGCCAGCAGCCGCAGGGGGCTGGCTGGAAACACCATATATTTT.

V gene TRBV19 combines with J gene TRBJ2-2, with D possibly being TRBD1 (5 bases). The CDR3 runs to 14 residues. Germline CDR1 reads LNHDA; CDR2 reads SQIVND (reference sequence). Trimming cost V 4 bases and J 4 bases, with 10 bases left between them. In DNA form, the CDR3 reads TGTGCCAGTAGTACCCGACAGAGCACCGGGGAGCTGTTTTTT. As protein: CASSTRQSTGELFF.

The chain uses TRBV29-1 and TRBJ1-1; D remains ambiguous. The germline CDR1 and CDR2 sequences are SQVTM and ANQGSEA. Trimming stripped 3 bases from V and 3 bases from J, with 8 bases between. This CDR3 has 12 residues. CDR3 sequence (DNA): TGCAGCGTTGACGGGTCGTACACTGAAGCTTTCTTT. Protein product: CSVDGSYTEAFF.

This clone was seen a few times. The chain couples TRBV2 to TRBJ1-2, with no clear D. Germline V lookup: CDR1 SNHLY, CDR2 FYNNEI. The CDR3 consists of 13 residues. Trimming took off 2 bases at V and 4 bases at J, with 8 bases between the two ends. CDR3 in amino acids: CASSERQVYGYTF. CDR3 nucleotide sequence: TGTGCCAGCAGTGAACGGCAGGTCTATGGCTACACCTTC.

The J gene is TRBJ2-5, the V gene TRBV6-1; possible D gene TRBD2, 6 bases. The end of the DNA aligns better with TRBJ2-7, so the J call may be wrong. The CDR3 length is 12 residues. The germline V gene has CDR1 MNHNS and CDR2 SASEGT. The CDR3 reads CASSLTSYEQYF. The DNA for the CDR3 is TGTGCCAGCAGCCTGACTAGCTACGAGCAGTACTTC.

The chain employs TRBV7-9 and TRBJ2-7, with 7 positions matching TRBD1. Germline CDR1 SEHNR, CDR2 FQNEAQ (reference sequence). This CDR3 has 15 residues. J gave up 5 bases and V 4 bases, and 11 bases lay outside the gene matches. CDR3 nucleotide sequence: TGTGCCAGCAGCTCCCACCCGACAGGGCTCCACGAGCAGTACTTC. Amino acids: CASSSHPTGLHEQYF.

The table lists this clone with a few counts. The chain has TRBV18 and TRBJ2-2, with 9 nucleotides matching TRBD1. The CDR3 loop spans 17 amino acids. V lost 2 bases and J lost 0; bases outside the gene matches: 4. The germline V gene encodes CDR1 KGHSH and CDR2 LQKENI. The CDR3 reads CASSPKTGGPNTGELFF. The DNA of the CDR3 is TGTGCCAGCTCACCAAAAACAGGGGGCCCGAACACCGGGGAGCTGTTTTTT.

The chain employs TRBV19 and TRBJ2-3; D is unresolved. V lost 3 bases and J 0 bases, leaving 13 bases between the germline ends. Germline V gene lookup returns CDR1 LNHDA and CDR2 SQIVND (reference sequence). The CDR3 is 16 amino acids. The CDR3 loop is CASSMRFQTSTDTQYF. The CDR3 DNA reads TGTGCCAGTAGTATGAGGTTCCAAACCAGCACAGATACGCAGTATTTT.